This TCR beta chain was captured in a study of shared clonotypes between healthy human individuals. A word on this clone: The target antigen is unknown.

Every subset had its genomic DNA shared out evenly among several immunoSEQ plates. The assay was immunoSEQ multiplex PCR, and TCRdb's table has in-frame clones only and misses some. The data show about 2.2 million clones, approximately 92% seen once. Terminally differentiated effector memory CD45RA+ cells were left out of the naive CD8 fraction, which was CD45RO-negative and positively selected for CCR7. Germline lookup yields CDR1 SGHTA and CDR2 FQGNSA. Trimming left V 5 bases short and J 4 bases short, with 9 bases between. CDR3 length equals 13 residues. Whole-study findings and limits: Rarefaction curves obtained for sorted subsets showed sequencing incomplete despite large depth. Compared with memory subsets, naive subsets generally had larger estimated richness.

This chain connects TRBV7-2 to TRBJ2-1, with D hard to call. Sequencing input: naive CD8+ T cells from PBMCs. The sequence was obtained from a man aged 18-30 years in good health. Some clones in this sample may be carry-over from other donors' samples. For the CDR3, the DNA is TGTGCCAGCAGCATCTTTGCTTACAATGAGCAGTTCTTC. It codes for CASSIFAYNEQFF.